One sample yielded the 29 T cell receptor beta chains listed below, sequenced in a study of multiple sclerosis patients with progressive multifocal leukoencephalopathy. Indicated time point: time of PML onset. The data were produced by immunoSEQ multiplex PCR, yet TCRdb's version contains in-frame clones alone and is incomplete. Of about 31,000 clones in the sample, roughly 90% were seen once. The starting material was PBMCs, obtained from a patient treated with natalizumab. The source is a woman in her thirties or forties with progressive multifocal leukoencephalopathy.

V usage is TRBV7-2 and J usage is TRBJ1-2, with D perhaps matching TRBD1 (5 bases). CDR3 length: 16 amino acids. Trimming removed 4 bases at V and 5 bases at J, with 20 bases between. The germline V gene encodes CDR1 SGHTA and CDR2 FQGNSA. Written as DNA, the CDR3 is TGTGCCAGCAGCTCCGGGACGTTGCGGGCGGAATATGGCTACACCTTC. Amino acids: CASSSGTLRAEYGYTF.

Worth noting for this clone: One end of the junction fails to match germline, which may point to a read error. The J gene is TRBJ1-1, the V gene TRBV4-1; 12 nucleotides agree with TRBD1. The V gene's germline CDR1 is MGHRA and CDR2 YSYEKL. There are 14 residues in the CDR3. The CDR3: CASSLGQGATEASF. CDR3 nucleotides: TGCGCCAGCAGCCTGGGACAGGGGGCCACTGAAGCTTCCTTT.

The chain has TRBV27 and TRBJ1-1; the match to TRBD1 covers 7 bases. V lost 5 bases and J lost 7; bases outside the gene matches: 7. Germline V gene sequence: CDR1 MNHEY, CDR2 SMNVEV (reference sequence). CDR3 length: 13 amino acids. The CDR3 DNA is TGTGCCAGCAGTACCCCCAGGGGGAATGAAGCTTTCTTT. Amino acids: CASSTPRGNEAFF.

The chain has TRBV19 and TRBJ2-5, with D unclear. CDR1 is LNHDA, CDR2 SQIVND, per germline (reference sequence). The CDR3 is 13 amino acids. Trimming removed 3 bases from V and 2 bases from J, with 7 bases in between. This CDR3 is CASSIIGQETQYF. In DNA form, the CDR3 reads TGTGCCAGTAGTATTATCGGTCAAGAGACCCAGTACTTC.

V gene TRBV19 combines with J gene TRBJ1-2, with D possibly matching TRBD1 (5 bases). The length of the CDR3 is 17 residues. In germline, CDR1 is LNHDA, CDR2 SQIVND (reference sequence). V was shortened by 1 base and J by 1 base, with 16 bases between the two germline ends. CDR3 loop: CASSIAQGSLYNYGYTF. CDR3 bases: TGTGCCAGTAGTATAGCCCAGGGATCGTTATATAACTATGGCTACACCTTC.

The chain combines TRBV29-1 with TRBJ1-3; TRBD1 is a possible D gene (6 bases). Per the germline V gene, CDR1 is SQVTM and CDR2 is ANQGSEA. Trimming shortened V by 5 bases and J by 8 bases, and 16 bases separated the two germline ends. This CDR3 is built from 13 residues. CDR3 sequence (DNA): TGCAGCGTTTGCCCACAGGGTCGGTACACCATATATTTT. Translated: CSVCPQGRYTIYF.

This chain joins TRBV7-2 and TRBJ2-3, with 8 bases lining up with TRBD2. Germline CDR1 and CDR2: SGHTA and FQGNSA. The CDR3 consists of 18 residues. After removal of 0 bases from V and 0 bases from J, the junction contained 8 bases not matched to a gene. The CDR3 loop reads CASSLAQASGSSTDTQYF. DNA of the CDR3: TGTGCCAGCAGCTTAGCGCAGGCTAGCGGGTCCAGCACAGATACGCAGTATTTT.

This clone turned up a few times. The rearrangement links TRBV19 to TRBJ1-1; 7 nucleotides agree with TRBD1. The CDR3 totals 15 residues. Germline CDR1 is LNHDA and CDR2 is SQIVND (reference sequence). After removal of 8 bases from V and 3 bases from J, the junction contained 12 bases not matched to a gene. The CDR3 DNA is TGTGCCAGTCTCCCTGGACAGGCCGGGTACACTGAAGCTTTCTTT. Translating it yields CASLPGQAGYTEAFF.

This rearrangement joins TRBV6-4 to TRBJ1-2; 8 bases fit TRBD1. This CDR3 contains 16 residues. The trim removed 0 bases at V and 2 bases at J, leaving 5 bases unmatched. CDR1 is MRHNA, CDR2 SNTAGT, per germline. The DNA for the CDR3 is TGTGCCAGCAGTGACTCTACGGCAGGGGGCAACTATGGCTACACCTTC. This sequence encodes CASSDSTAGGNYGYTF.

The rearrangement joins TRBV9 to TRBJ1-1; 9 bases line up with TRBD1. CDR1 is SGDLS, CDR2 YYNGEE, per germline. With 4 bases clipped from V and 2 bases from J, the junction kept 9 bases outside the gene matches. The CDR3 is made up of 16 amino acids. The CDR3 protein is CASSHYRDRANTEAFF. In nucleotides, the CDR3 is TGTGCCAGCAGCCACTACCGGGACAGGGCTAACACTGAAGCTTTCTTT.

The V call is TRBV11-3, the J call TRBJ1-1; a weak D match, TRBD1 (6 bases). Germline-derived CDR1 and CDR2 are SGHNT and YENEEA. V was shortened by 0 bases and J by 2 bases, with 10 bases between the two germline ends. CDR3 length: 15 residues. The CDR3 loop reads CASSLDGTTNTEAFF. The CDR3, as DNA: TGTGCCAGCAGCTTAGATGGGACAACTAACACTGAAGCTTTCTTT.

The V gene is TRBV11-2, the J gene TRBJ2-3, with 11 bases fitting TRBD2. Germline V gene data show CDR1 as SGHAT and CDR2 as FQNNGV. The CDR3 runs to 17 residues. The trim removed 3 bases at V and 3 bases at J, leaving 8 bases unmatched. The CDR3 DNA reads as TGTGCCAGCAGCTTTTCGGCTAGCGGGGGGATAACAGATACGCAGTATTTT. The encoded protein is CASSFSASGGITDTQYF.

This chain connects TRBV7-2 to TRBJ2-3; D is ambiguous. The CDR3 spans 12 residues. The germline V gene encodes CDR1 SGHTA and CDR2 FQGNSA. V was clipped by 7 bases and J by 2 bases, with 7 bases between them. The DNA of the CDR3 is TGTGCCAGCACGCATTTCACAGATACGCAGTATTTT. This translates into CASTHFTDTQYF. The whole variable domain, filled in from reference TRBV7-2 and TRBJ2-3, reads GAGVSQSPSNKVTEKGKDVELRCDPISGHTALYWYRQSLGQGLEFLIYFQGNSAPDKSGLPSDRFSAERTGGSVSTLTIQRTQQEDSAVYLCASTHFTDTQYFGPGTRLTVL.

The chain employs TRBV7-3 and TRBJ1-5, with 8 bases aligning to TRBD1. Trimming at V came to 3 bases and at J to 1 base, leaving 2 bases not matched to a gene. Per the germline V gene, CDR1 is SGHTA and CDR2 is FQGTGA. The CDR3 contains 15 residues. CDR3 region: CASSLTGDSNQPQHF. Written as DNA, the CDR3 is TGTGCCAGCAGCTTGACAGGGGACAGCAATCAGCCCCAGCATTTT.

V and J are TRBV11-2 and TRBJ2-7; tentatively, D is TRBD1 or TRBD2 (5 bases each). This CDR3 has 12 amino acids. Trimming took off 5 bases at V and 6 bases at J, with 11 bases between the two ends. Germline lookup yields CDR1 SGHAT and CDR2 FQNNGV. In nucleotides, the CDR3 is TGTGCCAGCAGCCCCGGGGCGGGCGAGCAGTACTTC. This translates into CASSPGAGEQYF.

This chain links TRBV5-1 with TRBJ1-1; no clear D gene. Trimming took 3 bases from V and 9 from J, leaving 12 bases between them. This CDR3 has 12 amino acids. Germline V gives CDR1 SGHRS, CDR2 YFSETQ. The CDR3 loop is CASSSGDPQAFF. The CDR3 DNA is TGCGCCAGCAGCTCGGGCGACCCTCAAGCTTTCTTT.

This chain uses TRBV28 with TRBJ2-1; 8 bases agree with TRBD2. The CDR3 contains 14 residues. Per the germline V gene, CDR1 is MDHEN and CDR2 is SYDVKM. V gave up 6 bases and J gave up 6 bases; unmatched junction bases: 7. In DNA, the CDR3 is TGTGCCAGCAGCCCGGGGGGGCCTGCCAATGAGCAGTTCTTC. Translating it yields CASSPGGPANEQFF.

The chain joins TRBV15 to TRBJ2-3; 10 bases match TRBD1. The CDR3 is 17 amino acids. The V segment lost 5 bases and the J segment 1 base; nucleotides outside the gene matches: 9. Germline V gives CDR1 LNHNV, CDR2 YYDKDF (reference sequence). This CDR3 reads CATSGARTGGGTDTQYF. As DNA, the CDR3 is TGTGCCACCAGCGGAGCTCGGACAGGGGGGGGCACAGATACGCAGTATTTT.

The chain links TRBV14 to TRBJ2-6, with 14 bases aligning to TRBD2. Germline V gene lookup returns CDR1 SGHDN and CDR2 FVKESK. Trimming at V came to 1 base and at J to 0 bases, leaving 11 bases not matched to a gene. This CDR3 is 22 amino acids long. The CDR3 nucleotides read TGTGCCAGCAGCCAAGGGTTTTCAGGACTAGCGGGGGGAATCTCTGGGGCCAACGTCCTGACTTTC. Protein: CASSQGFSGLAGGISGANVLTF.

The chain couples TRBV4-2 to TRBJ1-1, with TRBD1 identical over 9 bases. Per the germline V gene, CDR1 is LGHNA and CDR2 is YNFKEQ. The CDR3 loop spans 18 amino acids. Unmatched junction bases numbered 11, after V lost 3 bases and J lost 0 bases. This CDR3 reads CASSHTSGTGLLNTEAFF. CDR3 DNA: TGTGCCAGCAGCCACACTTCCGGGACAGGGCTTCTGAACACTGAAGCTTTCTTT.

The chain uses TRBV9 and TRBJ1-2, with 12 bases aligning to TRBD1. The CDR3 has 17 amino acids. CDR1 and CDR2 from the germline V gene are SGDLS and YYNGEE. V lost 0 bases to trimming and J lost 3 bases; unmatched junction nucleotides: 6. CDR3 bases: TGTGCCAGCAGCGTAGCGGAGGGGACAGGGGGCGACTATGGCTACACCTTC. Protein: CASSVAEGTGGDYGYTF.

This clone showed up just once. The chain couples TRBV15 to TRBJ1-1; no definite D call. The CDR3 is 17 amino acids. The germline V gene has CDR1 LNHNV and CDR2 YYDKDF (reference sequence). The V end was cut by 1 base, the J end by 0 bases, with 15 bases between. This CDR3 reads CATSRASLGMVNTEAFF. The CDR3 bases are TGTGCCACCAGCAGAGCTTCACTGGGGATGGTGAACACTGAAGCTTTCTTT. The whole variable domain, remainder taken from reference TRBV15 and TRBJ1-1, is DAMVIQNPRYQVTQFGKPVTLSCSQTLNHNVMYWYQQKSSQAPKLLFHYYDKDFNNEADTPDNFQSRRPNTSFCFLDIRSPGLGDTAMYLCATSRASLGMVNTEAFFGQGTRLTVV.

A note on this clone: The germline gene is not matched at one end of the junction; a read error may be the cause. CDR3 DNA: TGCGCCAGCAGATTGGGCGACCTTTTAGGGGAGCTGTTTTTT. This sequence encodes CASRLGDLLGELFF. The chain couples TRBV5-1 to TRBJ2-2, with no clear D. This CDR3 is built from 14 residues. Looked up from germline, CDR1 is SGHRS and CDR2 is YFSETQ.

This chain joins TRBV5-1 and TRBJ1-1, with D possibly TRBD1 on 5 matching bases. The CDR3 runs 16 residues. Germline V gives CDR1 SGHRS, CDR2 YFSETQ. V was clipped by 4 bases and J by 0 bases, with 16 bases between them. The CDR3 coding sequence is TGCGCCAGCAGCCCGGACACCTACTCCATGAACACTGAAGCTTTCTTT. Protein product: CASSPDTYSMNTEAFF.

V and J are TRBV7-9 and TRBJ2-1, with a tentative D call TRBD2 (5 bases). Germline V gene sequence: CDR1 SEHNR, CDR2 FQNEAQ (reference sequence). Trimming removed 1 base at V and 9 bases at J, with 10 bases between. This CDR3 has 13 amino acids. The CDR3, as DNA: TGTGCCAGCAGCTTAGTGAGAGCGGTTGAGCAGTTCTTC. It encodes CASSLVRAVEQFF.

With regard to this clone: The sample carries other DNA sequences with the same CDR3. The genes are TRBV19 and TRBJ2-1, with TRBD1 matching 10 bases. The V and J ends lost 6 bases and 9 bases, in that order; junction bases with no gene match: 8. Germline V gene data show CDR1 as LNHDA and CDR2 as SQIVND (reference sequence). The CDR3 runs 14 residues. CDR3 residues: CASRSGTGEVEQFF. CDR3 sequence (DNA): TGTGCCAGTAGGTCCGGGACAGGGGAGGTTGAGCAGTTCTTC.

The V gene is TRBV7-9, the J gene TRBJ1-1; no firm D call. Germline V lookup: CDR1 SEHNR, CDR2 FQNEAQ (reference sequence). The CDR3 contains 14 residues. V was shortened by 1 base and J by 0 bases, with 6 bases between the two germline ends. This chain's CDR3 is CASSLVTVNTEAFF. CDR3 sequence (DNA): TGTGCCAGCAGCTTAGTAACGGTGAACACTGAAGCTTTCTTT.

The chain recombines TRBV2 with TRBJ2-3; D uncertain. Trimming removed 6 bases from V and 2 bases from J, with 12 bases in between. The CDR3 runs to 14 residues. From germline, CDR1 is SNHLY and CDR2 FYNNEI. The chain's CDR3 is CASRRAVVTDTQYF. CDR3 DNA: TGTGCCAGCAGACGGGCGGTCGTCACAGATACGCAGTATTTT.

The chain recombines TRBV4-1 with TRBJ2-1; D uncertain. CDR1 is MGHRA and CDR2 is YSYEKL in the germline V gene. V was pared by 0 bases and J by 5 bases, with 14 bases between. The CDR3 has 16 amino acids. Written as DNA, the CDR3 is TGCGCCAGCAGCCAAGACCCGACGTATAATCACAATGAGCAGTTCTTC. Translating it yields CASSQDPTYNHNEQFF.